A single sample gave rise to the 6 T cell receptor beta chains below, sequenced in a study of blood T cells in healthy people across ages. Primers used in a second PCR of roughly 6 to 11 cycles were a sample-barcoded 5' primer and a J-beta primer mix. TCRdb re-called the 5' RACE reads with MiXCR, one entry per CDR3 protein. The sample has some 1.5 million distinct CDR3 sequences, around 40% seen once. Sample: blood. The receptor set was obtained from a woman under 30 in good health.

The chain recombines TRBV12-3 or TRBV12-4 with TRBJ2-7; 9 bases are a match to TRBD1. Trimming removed 2 bases from V and 3 bases from J; junction bases left unmatched: 5. The CDR3 has 15 residues. The CDR3 DNA is TGTGCCAGCAGTTTAACCGGGACAGGGATCTACGAGCAGTACTTC. Amino acids: CASSLTGTGIYEQYF.

This clonotype was found once. The J gene is TRBJ1-2, the V gene TRBV3-1; D remains unclear. V was cut by 4 bases and J by 8 bases, with 17 bases left in between. CDR3 length equals 14 residues. Per the germline V gene, CDR1 is LGHDT and CDR2 is YNNKEL (reference sequence). In DNA form, the CDR3 reads TGTGCCAGCAGCCTAACATTGGTCGTGGGGGGCTACACCTTC. This encodes CASSLTLVVGGYTF. Supplemented by reference TRBV3-1 and TRBJ1-2, the full variable domain reads DTAVSQTPKYLVTQMGNDKSIKCEQNLGHDTMYWYKQDSKKFLKIMFSYNNKELIINETVPNRFSPKSPDKAHLNLHINSLELGDSAVYFCASSLTLVVGGYTFGSGTRLTVV.

This clonotype appeared a few times. The chain uses TRBV7-2 and TRBJ1-2; D is undetermined. This CDR3 has 14 amino acids. In germline, CDR1 is SGHTA, CDR2 FQGNSA. The ends were cut back, 1 base at V and 8 bases at J, with 14 bases in the middle. CDR3 protein: CASSLGPGDRGYTF. CDR3 bases: TGTGCCAGCAGCTTAGGTCCGGGAGATCGAGGCTACACCTTC.

The gene calls are TRBV27 and TRBJ2-5; 10 bases are shared with TRBD2. V was pared by 6 bases and J by 11 bases, with 15 bases of the junction left unmatched. The V gene's germline CDR1 is MNHEY and CDR2 SMNVEV (reference sequence). This CDR3 spans 15 amino acids. The CDR3 reads CASSRAGGLINEQYF. DNA of the CDR3: TGTGCCAGCAGCAGAGCGGGAGGGCTTATTAATGAGCAGTACTTC.

The chain uses TRBV7-2 and TRBJ2-3; TRBD2 agrees at 10 bases. CDR1 SGHTA and CDR2 FQGNSA come from the germline V gene. Trimming at V came to 4 bases and at J to 1 base, leaving 2 bases not matched to a gene. The CDR3 runs 15 residues. The CDR3 protein is CASSWGTSGTDTQYF. As DNA, the CDR3 is TGTGCCAGCAGCTGGGGGACTAGCGGCACAGATACGCAGTATTTT.

This rearrangement joins TRBV20-1 to TRBJ2-2; 7 bases are a match to TRBD1. V was clipped by 5 bases and J by 2 bases; unmatched bases: 2. This CDR3 is 13 amino acids long. Germline V CDR1 and CDR2: DFQATT, SNEGSKA (reference sequence). CDR3 loop: CSADRENTGELFF. The CDR3 coding sequence is TGCAGTGCTGACAGGGAAAACACCGGGGAGCTGTTTTTT.